Sequencing of this T cell receptor beta chain was carried out in a study of CD8+CD57+ T cells in acquired aplastic anemia. This clonotype occurred once. TCR beta VDJ and CDR3 profiles were obtained from a genomic DNA template. One entry per CDR3 protein results from TCRdb running MiXCR on the reads. This table has 200,000 to 250,000 distinct CDR3 sequences, 60% to 80% appearing once. V was shortened by 2 bases and J by 4 bases, with 11 bases between the two germline ends. CDR1 is SGDLS, CDR2 YYNGEE, per germline. CDR3 length equals 14 residues. All sequencing subjects had displayed CD8+CD57+ cell expansion on flow cytometry. Severe acquired aplastic anemia affected all patients.

The V and J genes are TRBV9 and TRBJ2-3, with no clear D. The sequenced sample was sorted CD4+, CD8+, or CD8+CD57+ T cells (not recorded which) from PBMCs. The receptor was derived from a human donor with aplastic anemia. Here the CDR3 DNA reads TGTGCCAGCAGCGTCGGCTGGGCGCCAGATACGCAGTATTTT. It is translated as CASSVGWAPDTQYF. Filled out from reference TRBV9 and TRBJ2-3, the complete variable domain reads DSGVTQTPKHLITATGQRVTLRCSPRSGDLSVYWYQQSLDQGLQFLIQYYNGEERAKGNILERFSAQQFPDLHSELNLSSLELGDSALYFCASSVGWAPDTQYFGPGTRLTVL.